The T cell receptor beta chain under discussion was sequenced for a study of HIV-infected children after antiretroviral therapy interruption. The wider study: Weeks 0, 12, interruption end (24 or 48), and about 3 years post-study gave interruption-arm samples.

RNA-based 3' RACE libraries used unique molecular identifiers. TCRdb re-analysed the 3' RACE reads in MiXCR, keeping a single row per CDR3 protein. Of about 4,000 distinct CDR3 sequences listed, about 5% are singletons. The study's findings and limits: Naive CD4+ CDR3 sharing between time points fell after interruption began. Three patients showed more shared-triplet CDR3 clusters following treatment interruption.

Many counts were recorded for this clonotype. Antigen unknown. Germline CDR1 SGHRS, CDR2 YFSETQ. V shed 0 bases and J shed 2 bases, with 15 bases lying between them. This CDR3 comprises 16 residues. Treatment here: PENTA 11 planned treatment interruption arm or continuous ART arm. At least 24 weeks of at least three-drug ART, in children 2 to 15 years. The chain carries TRBV5-1 and TRBJ2-7; D gene unclear. The clonotype was recovered from a pool of human donors with HIV. Sample: CD45RO+ CD8+ T cells from PBMCs, pooled from several time points, taken from a donor given antiretroviral therapy, either interrupted or continuous. Regarding subset: memory CD8+ CD45RO+ CD45RA- T cells. CDR3 sequence (DNA): TGCGCCAGCAGCTTGGGGGGATCGGGTCTGACCTACGAGCAGTACTTC. Amino acid sequence: CASSLGGSGLTYEQYF.